This T cell receptor beta chain was retrieved from a study of beta chain features in type 1 diabetes. With 7 bases clipped from V and 8 bases from J, the junction kept 4 bases outside the gene matches. The V gene's germline CDR1 is SQVTM and CDR2 ANQGSEA. The CDR3 is 11 amino acids. Sequenced material consisted of expressed TCRB transcripts (all of the isolated RNA was reverse transcribed). Sequenced by immunoSEQ multiplex PCR; TCRdb stores in-frame clones only, minus some. The sample has about 340,000 clones; roughly 8% are singletons. Sequencing was carried out using central memory CD4+ T cells from blood. The gene calls are TRBV29-1 and TRBJ2-1; 8 positions agree with TRBD1. This TCR was sampled from a woman between 18 and 29 years old in good health. CDR3 coding DNA: TGCAGCGCAGACAGGGGCTATGAGCAGTTCTTC. This translates into CSADRGYEQFF.